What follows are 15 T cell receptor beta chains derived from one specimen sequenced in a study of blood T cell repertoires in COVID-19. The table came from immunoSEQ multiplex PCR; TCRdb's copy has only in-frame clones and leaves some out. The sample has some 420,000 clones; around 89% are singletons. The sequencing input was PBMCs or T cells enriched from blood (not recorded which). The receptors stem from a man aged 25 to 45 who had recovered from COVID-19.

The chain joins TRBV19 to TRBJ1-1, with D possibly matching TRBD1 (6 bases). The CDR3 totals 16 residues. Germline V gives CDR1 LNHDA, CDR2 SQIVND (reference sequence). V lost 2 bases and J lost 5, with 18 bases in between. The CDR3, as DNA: TGTGCCAGTAGTATATCTCACCGGATAGGGGGTACTGAAGCTTTCTTT. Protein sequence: CASSISHRIGGTEAFF.

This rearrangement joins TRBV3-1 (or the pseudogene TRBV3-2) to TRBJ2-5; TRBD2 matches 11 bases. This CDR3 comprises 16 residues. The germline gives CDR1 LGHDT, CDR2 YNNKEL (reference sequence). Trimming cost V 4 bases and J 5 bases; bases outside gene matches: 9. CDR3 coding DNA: TGTGCCAGCAGCCCGGTACTAGCGGGAGAGGTGGAGACCCAGTACTTC. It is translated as CASSPVLAGEVETQYF.

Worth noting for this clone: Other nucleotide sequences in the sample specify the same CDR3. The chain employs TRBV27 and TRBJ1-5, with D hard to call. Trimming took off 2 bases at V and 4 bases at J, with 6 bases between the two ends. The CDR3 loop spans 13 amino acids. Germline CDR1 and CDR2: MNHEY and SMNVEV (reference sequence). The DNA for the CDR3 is TGTGCCAGCAGTTTAAGAGGGAATCAGCCCCAGCATTTT. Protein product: CASSLRGNQPQHF.

Here the CDR3 reads CATSRALRDRVRVDGSLGYGYTF. CDR3 coding DNA: TGTGCCACCAGCAGAGCCCTTCGGGACAGGGTGCGCGTGGACGGATCGTTAGGCTATGGCTACACCTTC. The chain employs TRBV15 and TRBJ1-2; 9 bases agree with TRBD1. CDR3 length: 23 amino acids. J was trimmed by 4 bases and V by 1 base; bases with no gene match: 28. CDR1 and CDR2 from the germline V gene are LNHNV and YYDKDF (reference sequence).

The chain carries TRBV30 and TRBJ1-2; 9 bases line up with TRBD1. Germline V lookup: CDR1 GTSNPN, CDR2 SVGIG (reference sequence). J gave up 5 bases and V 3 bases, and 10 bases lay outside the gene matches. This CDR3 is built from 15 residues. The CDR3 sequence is CAWRSPGQGWYGYTF. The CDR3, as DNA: TGTGCCTGGAGATCACCGGGACAGGGATGGTATGGCTACACCTTC.

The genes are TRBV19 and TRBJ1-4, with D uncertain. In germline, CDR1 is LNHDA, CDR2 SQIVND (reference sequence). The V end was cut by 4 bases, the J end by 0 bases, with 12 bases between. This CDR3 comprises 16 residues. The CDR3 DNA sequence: TGTGCCAGTAGTACAGGAACGGCCGCAACTAATGAAAAACTGTTTTTT. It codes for CASSTGTAATNEKLFF.

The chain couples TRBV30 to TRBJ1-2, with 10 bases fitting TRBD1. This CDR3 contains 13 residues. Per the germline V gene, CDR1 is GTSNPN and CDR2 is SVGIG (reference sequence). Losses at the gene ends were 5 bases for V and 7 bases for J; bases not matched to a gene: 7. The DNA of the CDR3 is TGTGCCTGGGGAAGACAGGGGGCAGTTGGCTACACCTTC. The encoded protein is CAWGRQGAVGYTF.

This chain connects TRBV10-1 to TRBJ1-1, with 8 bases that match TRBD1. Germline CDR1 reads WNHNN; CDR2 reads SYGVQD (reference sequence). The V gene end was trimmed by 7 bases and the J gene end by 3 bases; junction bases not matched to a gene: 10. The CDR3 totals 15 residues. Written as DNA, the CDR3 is TGCGCCAGCAAAGCCACCCAGGGGGCGGACACTGAAGCTTTCTTT. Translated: CASKATQGADTEAFF.

The CDR3 sequence: CASSRGTGDDGYTF. Written as DNA, the CDR3 is TGCGCCAGCAGCCGGGGGACAGGGGATGATGGCTACACCTTC. The V and J genes are TRBV5-1 and TRBJ1-2; the match to TRBD1 covers 10 bases. CDR1 is SGHRS, CDR2 YFSETQ, per germline. There are 14 residues in the CDR3. Germline trimming cut 4 bases from V and 6 bases from J; bases unmatched to any gene: 6. The full variable domain, in which reference TRBV5-1 and TRBJ1-2 provide the parts outside the CDR3, is KAGVTQTPRYLIKTRGQQVTLSCSPISGHRSVSWYQQTPGQGLQFLFEYFSETQRNKGNFPGRFSGRQFSNSRSEMNVSTLELGDSALYLCASSRGTGDDGYTFGSGTRLTVV.

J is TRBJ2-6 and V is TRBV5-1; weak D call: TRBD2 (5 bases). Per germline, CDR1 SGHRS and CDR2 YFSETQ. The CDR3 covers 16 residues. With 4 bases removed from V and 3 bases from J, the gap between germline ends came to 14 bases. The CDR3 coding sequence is TGCGCCAGCAGCCCAACGCTAGCAGGTGGGGCCAACGTCCTGACTTTC. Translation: CASSPTLAGGANVLTF.

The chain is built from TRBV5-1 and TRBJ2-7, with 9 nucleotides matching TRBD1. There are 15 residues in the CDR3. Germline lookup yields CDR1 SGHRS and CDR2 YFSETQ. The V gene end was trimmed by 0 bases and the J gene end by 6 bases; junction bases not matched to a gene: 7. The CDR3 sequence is CASSLVPDRGGEQYF. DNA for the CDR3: TGCGCCAGCAGCTTGGTCCCGGACAGGGGAGGCGAGCAGTACTTC.

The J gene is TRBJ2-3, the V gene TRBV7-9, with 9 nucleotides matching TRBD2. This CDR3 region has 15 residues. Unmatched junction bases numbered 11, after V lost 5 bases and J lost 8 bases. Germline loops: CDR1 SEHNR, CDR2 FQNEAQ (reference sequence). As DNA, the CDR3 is TGTGCCAGCAGCGGAACCGGGACTAGCTTGGTTACGCAGTATTTT. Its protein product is CASSGTGTSLVTQYF.

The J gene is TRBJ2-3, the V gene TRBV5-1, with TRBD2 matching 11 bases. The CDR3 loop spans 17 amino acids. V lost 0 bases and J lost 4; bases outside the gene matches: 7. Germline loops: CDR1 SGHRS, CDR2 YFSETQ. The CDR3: CASSLARTSGSPDTQYF. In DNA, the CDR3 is TGCGCCAGCAGCTTGGCCCGTACTAGCGGGAGCCCAGATACGCAGTATTTT. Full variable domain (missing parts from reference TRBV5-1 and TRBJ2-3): KAGVTQTPRYLIKTRGQQVTLSCSPISGHRSVSWYQQTPGQGLQFLFEYFSETQRNKGNFPGRFSGRQFSNSRSEMNVSTLELGDSALYLCASSLARTSGSPDTQYFGPGTRLTVL.

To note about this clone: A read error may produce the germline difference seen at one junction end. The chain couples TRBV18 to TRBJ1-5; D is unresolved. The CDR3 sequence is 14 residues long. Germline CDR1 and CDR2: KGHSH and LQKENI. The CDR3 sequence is CASSPIGSSQPQHF. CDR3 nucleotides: TGTGCCAGCTCACCAATAGGGAGCAGTCAGCCCCAGCATTTT.

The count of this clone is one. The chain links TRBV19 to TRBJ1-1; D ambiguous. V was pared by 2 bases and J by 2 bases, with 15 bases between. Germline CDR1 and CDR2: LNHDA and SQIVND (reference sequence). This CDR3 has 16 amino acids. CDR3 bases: TGTGCCAGTAGTATAAAAGTTGGCCCCCCTAACACTGAAGCTTTCTTT. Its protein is CASSIKVGPPNTEAFF.